A single sample gave rise to the 10 T cell receptor beta chains below, sequenced in a study of CD8 T cells in Susac syndrome. RNA was extracted with the RNeasy kit, and a quantity of roughly 0.45 to 1 ug was reverse transcribed using random hexamers. TCRdb reanalysed the immunoSEQ multiplex PCR reads using MiXCR and keeps one entry per CDR3 protein. Altogether about 200,000 distinct CDR3 sequences are present, approximately 90% being singletons, with the ten largest covering over 0.1%. Sequenced: CD8+ T cells from PBMCs. The receptors originated from a human donor with multiple sclerosis.

This chain uses TRBV12-3 or TRBV12-4 with TRBJ2-3; 10 nucleotides line up with TRBD1. Trimming took 5 bases from V and 1 from J; bases not matched to a gene: 3. The length of the CDR3 is 15 residues. DNA of the CDR3: TGTGCCAGCAGTGACAGGGGGCGCGGCACAGATACGCAGTATTTT. Amino acid sequence: CASSDRGRGTDTQYF.

This clonotype showed up just once. The rearrangement joins TRBV20-1 to TRBJ2-7; D not certain. V lost 0 bases and J 4 bases, leaving 7 bases between the germline ends. Germline CDR1 DFQATT, CDR2 SNEGSKA (reference sequence). This CDR3 has 12 amino acids. In nucleotides, the CDR3 is TGCAGTGCTAGAGACGATTATTACGAGCAGTACTTC. Its protein is CSARDDYYEQYF.

The chain joins TRBV24-1 to TRBJ2-1; no reliable D call. V gave up 5 bases and J gave up 6 bases, with 10 bases separating them. Germline-derived CDR1 and CDR2 are KGHDR and SFDVKD. This CDR3 region has 13 residues. The CDR3 reads CATSASRLNEQFF. The CDR3 DNA sequence: TGTGCCACCAGTGCGTCCCGTCTCAATGAGCAGTTCTTC.

CDR3 coding DNA: TGTGCCTGGAGTAAACTAGCGCCCACCGGGGAGCTGTTTTTT. Its protein product is CAWSKLAPTGELFF. This chain links TRBV30 with TRBJ2-2; 7 nucleotides align to TRBD2. Looked up from germline, CDR1 is GTSNPN and CDR2 is SVGIG (reference sequence). The V and J ends lost 2 bases and 4 bases, in that order; junction bases with no gene match: 4. The CDR3 spans 14 residues.

This clonotype is a singleton in its sample. This chain's CDR3 is CASSLEQGNEQFF. The CDR3 DNA reads as TGTGCCAGCAGCTTGGAACAGGGCAATGAGCAGTTCTTC. The gene calls are TRBV5-6 and TRBJ2-1; perhaps TRBD1 as D (6 bases). Trimming removed 0 bases from V and 6 bases from J, with 7 bases in between. This CDR3 is built from 13 residues. Germline loops: CDR1 SGHDT, CDR2 YYEEEE.

The CDR3 nucleotides are TGCAGTGCTAGGGGGCCCGGACAGGGCGTTAACTATGGCTACACCTTC. Its protein product is CSARGPGQGVNYGYTF. This chain links TRBV20-1 with TRBJ1-2; 8 nucleotides match TRBD1. CDR3 size: 16 residues. Germline CDR1 reads DFQATT; CDR2 reads SNEGSKA (reference sequence). With V trimmed by 3 bases and J by 1 base, 10 bases remained unmatched.

The V and J genes are TRBV9 and TRBJ1-2; a possible D gene is TRBD1 (6 bases). Germline values: CDR1 SGDLS, CDR2 YYNGEE. The ends were cut back, 4 bases at V and 8 bases at J, with 21 bases in the middle. There are 15 residues in the CDR3. For the CDR3, the DNA is TGTGCCAGCAGCCCTCGCGGTTTACAGGGCAAGGGCTACACCTTC. It yields the protein CASSPRGLQGKGYTF.

The chain employs TRBV27 and TRBJ1-5; D gene unclear. Germline CDR1 is MNHEY and CDR2 is SMNVEV (reference sequence). The V end was cut by 4 bases, the J end by 9 bases, with 7 bases between. CDR3 length: 11 residues. CDR3 residues: CASSSGGPQHF. For the CDR3, the DNA is TGTGCCAGCAGTTCAGGTGGGCCCCAGCATTTT.

This clonotype was found a few times. V gene TRBV5-1 combines with J gene TRBJ2-5; perhaps D is TRBD1 or TRBD2 (5 bases each). Trimming removed 0 bases at V and 5 bases at J, with 11 bases between. This CDR3 is built from 14 residues. The germline CDR1 and CDR2 sequences are SGHRS and YFSETQ. The CDR3 here is CASSLGGLRETQYF. CDR3 DNA sequence: TGCGCCAGCAGCTTGGGGGGGTTACGTGAGACCCAGTACTTC.

This chain links TRBV15 with TRBJ2-3; D is undetermined. V lost 0 bases and J lost 0, with 13 bases in between. Germline V gene data show CDR1 as LNHNV and CDR2 as YYDKDF (reference sequence). The CDR3 totals 17 residues. CDR3: CATSREGGTASTDTQYF. The CDR3 DNA sequence: TGTGCCACCAGCAGAGAGGGTGGAACAGCTAGCACAGATACGCAGTATTTT.